This entry concerns a single TCR beta chain. This sample is part of a study of CD8 T cells in Susac syndrome. A quantity of roughly 0.5 to 1 ug RNA underwent reverse transcription using random hexamers. One entry per CDR3 protein, called by TCRdb with MiXCR from the immunoSEQ multiplex PCR reads. The sample shows more than 40,000 distinct CDR3 sequences, approximately 93% of them seen only once. CDR3 length equals 14 residues. V gave up 3 bases and J gave up 2 bases, with 9 bases separating them. Germline CDR1 is MNHEY and CDR2 is SMNVEV (reference sequence). The chain links TRBV27 to TRBJ2-3; D may be TRBD2 (6 bases). The clonotype originates from a human donor in good health. Source material: CD8+ T cells from PBMCs. The CDR3 nucleotides are TGTGCCAGCAGTTTTGGGGGGACCACAGATACGCAGTATTTT. Residues: CASSFGGTTDTQYF.